This record concerns one T cell receptor (beta chain) sequence. The clone's antigen remains unknown. No base quality information exists; no much larger clone differs at one position. This specimen comes from a study of T cell responses to AZD1222 COVID-19 vaccine (dated by TCRdb to the early 2020s). Study-wide context: A total of just over 230 trial participants underwent TCR sequencing, of whom more than 200 had received two doses of AZD1222 and around 25 had received two doses of the MenACWY control vaccine. Trial participants were enrolled by age into 18-55, 56-69 and 70-plus year subgroups, with approximately 160, 26 and 62 TCR-sequenced participants respectively.

The CDR3 regions of human TCRbeta chains were analyzed by immunosequencing. In the original analysis: TCRs in the repertoires were compared against a reference library of SARS-CoV-2-specific TCRs that had been generated with the MIRA antigen-specificity platform. Breadth meant the fraction of unique TCRs that were SARS-CoV-2-associated, whereas depth meant the fraction of total T cells that were SARS-CoV-2-associated. Using the MIRA data, every spike-specific TCR was mapped to the spike region that the TCR reacted to and assigned to either a CD4 or a CD8 class. Log10-transformed breadth and depth values were compared by one-way ANOVA with Sidak's multiple comparisons tests. TCRdb holds this immuneACCESS table with in-frame rearrangements only. Some clones are missing; in checked studies, unresolved V genes explain under half, and the rest has no known cause. V and J calls and clone size follow that table, whereas D and trimming were derived from the DNA. The sample table records 80,000 or so clones; 90% of these occur just once. The top ten hold 2.5% to 4% of the sample.

The paper as a whole reports these results and caveats: Participants were mostly white British and included more females than males, and it was suggested by the authors that clonal diversity may have been underestimated. In the small 56-69-year group, the increase in depth fell short of significance, most likely because of low power. Reportedly, almost half of the unique spike-specific TCRs recognized epitopes lying outside the regions that are mutated in the B.1.351 and B.1.1.7 variants. Spike-specific TCR breadth and depth rose significantly after two AZD1222 doses compared with day 0 and with MenACWY recipients. Conclusions about previously exposed vaccinees are limited because only five or six AZD1222 recipients were SARS-CoV-2 seropositive at baseline. Because no day 14 peak-response samples were available, the repertoires could be characterized only after the peak T cell response. The whole spike protein was spanned by vaccine-associated CD4 TCRs, and dominant responses were seen in regions 160-218 and 743-854.

The time point tag for this specimen amounts to: about 28 days (+/-7) after the second vaccine dose. AZD1222 recipients given second doses at about 4 weeks or at about 12 weeks were pooled, since spike-specific TCR depth and breadth were not found to differ between the two schedules. Vaccinee samples were obtained from the UK trials COV001 and COV002, which included a single-blind randomized controlled phase 2/3 trial of AZD1222 (ChAdOx1 nCoV-19) in healthy adults. Trial participant PBMC samples were collected at day 0 and day 28 after the second dose for TCRbeta chain sequencing. CDR3 length: 15 amino acids, cysteine to phenylalanine. The DNA shown is the 45-base CDR3, in frame from base 1. CDR1 and CDR2, looked up from the germline V gene, are MNHNS and SASEGT. Trimming leaves V shorter by 3 bases and J shorter by 4 bases, with the junction holding 3 bases beyond the gene matches.

The source is an adult who received the AZD1222 COVID-19 vaccine. In this chain, TRBV6-1 is recombined with TRBJ2-3; 11 bases in the middle match TRBD2. This specimen was peripheral blood, taken 28 days after the second AZD1222 dose. DNA sequence: TGTGCCAGCAGTGAGAGGGGACTAGCGGCAGATACGCAGTATTTT. This codes for CASSERGLAADTQYF.